This entry lists 9 T cell receptor beta chains sequenced from one sample in a study of identical twins. MiXCR was run by TCRdb on the 5' RACE reads, yielding one entry per CDR3 protein. Among 500,000 or so distinct CDR3 sequences listed, 11% to 15% were seen once. These records were also assigned to another study, of yellow fever vaccine responses in identical twins.

The specimen sequenced was CD4+ T cells sorted from blood. These receptors were obtained from a woman aged 18-29 years in good health.

The chain carries TRBV5-1 and TRBJ2-1; 13 positions agree with TRBD2. The CDR3 is 17 residues long. V lost 0 bases, J lost 7 bases, and 7 bases stayed unmatched. Germline CDR1 and CDR2: SGHRS and YFSETQ. This CDR3 is CASSLANGLAGENEQFF. In nucleotides, the CDR3 is TGCGCCAGCAGCTTGGCCAATGGACTAGCGGGAGAGAATGAGCAGTTCTTC.

A few counts support this clonotype. The J gene is TRBJ2-3, the V gene TRBV7-8; D uncertain. Trimming pared 5 bases from V and 2 bases from J, leaving 14 bases between. Germline V CDR1 and CDR2: SGHVS, FQNEAQ. The CDR3 sequence is 15 residues long. The CDR3 DNA sequence: TGTGCCAGCAGCCTACAACTGCTAGACACAGATACGCAGTATTTT. Translated, it gives CASSLQLLDTDTQYF.

This clonotype was detected ten times or more. The CDR3 region has the DNA TGTGCCAGCAGTTCCGTAGCGGGAGGGGTTTACAATGAGCAGTTCTTC. Residues: CASSSVAGGVYNEQFF. This sequence joins TRBV12-3 or TRBV12-4 and TRBJ2-1; 11 bases line up with TRBD2. After removal of 4 bases from V and 4 bases from J, the junction contained 6 bases not matched to a gene. The CDR3 totals 16 residues.

This clonotype came up a few times. The chain is built from TRBV20-1 and TRBJ2-3; TRBD2 matches at 12 bases. J gave up 0 bases and V 6 bases, and 13 bases lay outside the gene matches. This CDR3 has 18 residues. Germline assignment: CDR1 DFQATT and CDR2 SNEGSKA (reference sequence). As DNA, the CDR3 is TGCAGTGCCAGGAGGCCTAGCGGGGGGGCTAGGAGCACAGATACGCAGTATTTT. Encoded protein: CSARRPSGGARSTDTQYF.

This clonotype was picked up a small number of times. The chain combines TRBV7-9 with TRBJ1-1; weak D call: TRBD1 (6 bases). Germline-derived CDR1 and CDR2 are SEHNR and FQNEAQ (reference sequence). The V end was cut by 5 bases, the J end by 5 bases, with 21 bases between. The CDR3 totals 16 residues. The CDR3 nucleotides read TGTGCCAGCAGCCCAAACAGGGACGTCGGGGGAACTGAAGCTTTCTTT. It encodes CASSPNRDVGGTEAFF. The variable domain in full, completed from reference TRBV7-9 and TRBJ1-1, reads DTGVSQNPRHKITKRGQNVTFRCDPISEHNRLYWYRQTLGQGPEFLTYFQNEAQLEKSRLLSDRFSAERPKGSFSTLEIQRTEQGDSAMYLCASSPNRDVGGTEAFFGQGTRLTVV.

This chain's CDR3 is CASSLAGTTSEQFF. The CDR3 DNA reads as TGTGCCAGCAGTCTAGCGGGAACTACGAGTGAGCAGTTCTTC. This sequence joins TRBV28 and TRBJ2-1; 9 nucleotides match TRBD2. Germline loops: CDR1 MDHEN, CDR2 SYDVKM. The trim removed 5 bases at V and 9 bases at J, leaving 8 bases unmatched. CDR3 size: 14 residues.

The rearrangement joins TRBV18 to TRBJ2-2; 9 bases are shared with TRBD1. CDR1 is KGHSH, CDR2 LQKENI, per germline. The junction had 5 bases not matched to a gene; V was cut back by 6 bases and J by 0 bases. The CDR3 runs 16 residues. CDR3 DNA sequence: TGTGCCAGCTCTCTACAGGGGGCAGCGAACACCGGGGAGCTGTTTTTT. Amino acid sequence: CASSLQGAANTGELFF.

The V gene is TRBV4-3, the J gene TRBJ1-2; D uncertain. Germline CDR1 LGHNA, CDR2 YSLEER. This CDR3 is built from 17 residues. V was pared by 0 bases and J by 1 base, with 15 bases between. The CDR3 region is CASSQERTPFFNYGYTF. Written as DNA, the CDR3 is TGCGCCAGCAGCCAAGAAAGGACGCCATTTTTTAACTATGGCTACACCTTC.

The J gene is TRBJ2-6, the V gene TRBV12-3 or TRBV12-4; 7 bases match TRBD1. The CDR3 sequence is 16 residues long. V lost 2 bases to trimming and J lost 1 base; unmatched junction nucleotides: 2. CDR3 in amino acids: CASSLKQGSGANVLTF. In nucleotides, the CDR3 is TGTGCCAGCAGTTTAAAACAGGGGTCTGGGGCCAACGTCCTGACTTTC.